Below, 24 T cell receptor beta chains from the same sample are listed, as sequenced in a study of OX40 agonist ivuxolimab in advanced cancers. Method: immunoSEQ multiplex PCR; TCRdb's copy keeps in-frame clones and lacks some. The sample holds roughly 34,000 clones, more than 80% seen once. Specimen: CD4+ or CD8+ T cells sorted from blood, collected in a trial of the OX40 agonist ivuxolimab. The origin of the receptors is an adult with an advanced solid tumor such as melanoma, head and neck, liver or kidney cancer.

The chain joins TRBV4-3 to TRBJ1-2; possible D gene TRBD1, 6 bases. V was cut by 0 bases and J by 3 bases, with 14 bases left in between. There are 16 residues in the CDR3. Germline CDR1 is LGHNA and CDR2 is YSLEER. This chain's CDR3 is CASSQDRGLSDYGYTF. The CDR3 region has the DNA TGCGCCAGCAGCCAAGACAGGGGACTTTCTGACTATGGCTACACCTTC.

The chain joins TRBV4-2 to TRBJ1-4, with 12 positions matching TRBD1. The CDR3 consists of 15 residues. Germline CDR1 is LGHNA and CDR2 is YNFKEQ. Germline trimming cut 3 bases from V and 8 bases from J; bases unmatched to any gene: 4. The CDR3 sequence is CASSQGTGGEEKLFF. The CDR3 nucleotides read TGTGCCAGCAGCCAGGGGACAGGGGGCGAGGAAAAACTGTTTTTT.

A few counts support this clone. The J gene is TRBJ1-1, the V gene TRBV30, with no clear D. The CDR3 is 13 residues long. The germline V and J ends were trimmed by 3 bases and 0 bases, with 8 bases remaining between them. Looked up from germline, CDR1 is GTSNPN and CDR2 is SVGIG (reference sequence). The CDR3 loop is CAWSDGVNTEAFF. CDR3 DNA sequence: TGTGCCTGGAGCGACGGGGTGAACACTGAAGCTTTCTTT.

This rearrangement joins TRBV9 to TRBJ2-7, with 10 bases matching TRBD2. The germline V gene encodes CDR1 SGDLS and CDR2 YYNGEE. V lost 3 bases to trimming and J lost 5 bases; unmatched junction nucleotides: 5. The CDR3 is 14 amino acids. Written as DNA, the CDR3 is TGTGCCAGCAGCGAGACTAGCGGGTTTGACGAGCAGTACTTC. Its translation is CASSETSGFDEQYF.

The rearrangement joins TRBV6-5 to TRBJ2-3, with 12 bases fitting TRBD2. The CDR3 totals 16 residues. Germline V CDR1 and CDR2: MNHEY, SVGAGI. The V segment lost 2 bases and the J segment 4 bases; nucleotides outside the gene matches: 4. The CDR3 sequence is CASSYRLAGEPDTQYF. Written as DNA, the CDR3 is TGTGCCAGCAGTTACCGACTAGCGGGAGAGCCAGATACGCAGTATTTT.

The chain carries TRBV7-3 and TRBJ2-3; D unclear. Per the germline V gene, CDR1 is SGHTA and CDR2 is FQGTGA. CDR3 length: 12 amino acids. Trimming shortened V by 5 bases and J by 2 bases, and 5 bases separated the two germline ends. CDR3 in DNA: TGTGCCAGCAGCCACATCACAGATACGCAGTATTTT. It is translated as CASSHITDTQYF. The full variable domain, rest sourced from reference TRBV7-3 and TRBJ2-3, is GAGVSQTPSNKVTEKGKYVELRCDPISGHTALYWYRQSLGQGPEFLIYFQGTGAADDSGLPNDRFFAVRPEGSVSTLKIQRTERGDSAVYLCASSHITDTQYFGPGTRLTVL.

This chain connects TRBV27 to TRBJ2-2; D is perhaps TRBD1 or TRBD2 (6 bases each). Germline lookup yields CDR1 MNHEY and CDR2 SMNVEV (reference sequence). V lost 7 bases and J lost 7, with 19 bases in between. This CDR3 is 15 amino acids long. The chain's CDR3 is CASKEGGLDSGELFF. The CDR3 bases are TGTGCCAGCAAGGAAGGGGGGCTCGATAGCGGGGAGCTGTTTTTT.

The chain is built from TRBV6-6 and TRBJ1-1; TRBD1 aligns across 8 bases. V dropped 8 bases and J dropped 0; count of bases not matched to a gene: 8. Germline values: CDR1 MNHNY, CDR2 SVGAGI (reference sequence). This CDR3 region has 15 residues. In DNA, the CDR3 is TGTGCCAGCGGAGGGACAGGCGGAATGAACACTGAAGCTTTCTTT. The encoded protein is CASGGTGGMNTEAFF.

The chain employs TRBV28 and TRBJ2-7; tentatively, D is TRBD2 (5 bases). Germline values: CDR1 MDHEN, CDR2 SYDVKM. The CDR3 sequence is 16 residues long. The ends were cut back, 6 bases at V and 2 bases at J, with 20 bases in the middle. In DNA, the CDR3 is TGTGCCAGCAGCACCGGACTCTTAAACTCCCCCTACGAGCAGTACTTC. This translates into CASSTGLLNSPYEQYF.

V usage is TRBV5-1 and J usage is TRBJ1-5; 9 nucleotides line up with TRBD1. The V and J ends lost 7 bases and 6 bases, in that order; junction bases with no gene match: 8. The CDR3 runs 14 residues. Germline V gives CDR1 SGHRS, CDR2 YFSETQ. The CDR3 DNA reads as TGCGCCAGCTTTGGGCAGGGACAGGGTCAGCCCCAGCATTTT. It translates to CASFGQGQGQPQHF.

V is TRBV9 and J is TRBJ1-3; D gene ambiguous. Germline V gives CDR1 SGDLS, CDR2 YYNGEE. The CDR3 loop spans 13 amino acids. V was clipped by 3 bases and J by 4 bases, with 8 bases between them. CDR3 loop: CASSALRGNTIYF. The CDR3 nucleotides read TGTGCCAGCAGCGCCCTCAGGGGAAACACCATATATTTT.

In nucleotides, the CDR3 is TGTGCCACCAGCAGCAGGACAGACAATCAGCCCCAGCATTTT. Its translation is CATSSRTDNQPQHF. J is TRBJ1-5 and V is TRBV15; a weak D match, TRBD1 (6 bases). Germline-derived CDR1 and CDR2 are LNHNV and YYDKDF (reference sequence). The CDR3 is made up of 14 amino acids. Trimming removed 3 bases from V and 3 bases from J, with 9 bases in between. Full variable domain (remainder filled in from reference TRBV15 and TRBJ1-5): DAMVIQNPRYQVTQFGKPVTLSCSQTLNHNVMYWYQQKSSQAPKLLFHYYDKDFNNEADTPDNFQSRRPNTSFCFLDIRSPGLGDTAMYLCATSSRTDNQPQHFGDGTRLSIL.

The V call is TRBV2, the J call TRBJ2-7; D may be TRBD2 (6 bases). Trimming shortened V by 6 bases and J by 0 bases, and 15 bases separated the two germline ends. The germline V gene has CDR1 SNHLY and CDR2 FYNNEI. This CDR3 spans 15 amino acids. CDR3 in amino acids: CASSVRDFLSYEQYF. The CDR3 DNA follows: TGTGCCAGCAGCGTTCGGGACTTCCTCTCCTACGAGCAGTACTTC. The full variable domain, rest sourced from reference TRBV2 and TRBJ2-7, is EPEVTQTPSHQVTQMGQEVILRCVPISNHLYFYWYRQILGQKVEFLVSFYNNEISEKSEIFDDQFSVERPDGSNFTLKIRSTKLEDSAMYFCASSVRDFLSYEQYFGPGTRLTVT.

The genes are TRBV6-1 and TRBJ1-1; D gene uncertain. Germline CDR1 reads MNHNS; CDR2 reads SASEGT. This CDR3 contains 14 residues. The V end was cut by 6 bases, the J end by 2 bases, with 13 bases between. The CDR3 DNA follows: TGTGCCAGCAGCGGCACCTCAGAAAACACTGAAGCTTTCTTT. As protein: CASSGTSENTEAFF.

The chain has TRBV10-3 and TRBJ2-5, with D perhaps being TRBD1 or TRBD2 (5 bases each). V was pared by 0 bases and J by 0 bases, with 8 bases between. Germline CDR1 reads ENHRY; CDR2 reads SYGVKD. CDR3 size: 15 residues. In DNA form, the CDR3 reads TGTGCCATCAGTGAGTCCATGGGGGACCAAGAGACCCAGTACTTC. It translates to CAISESMGDQETQYF.

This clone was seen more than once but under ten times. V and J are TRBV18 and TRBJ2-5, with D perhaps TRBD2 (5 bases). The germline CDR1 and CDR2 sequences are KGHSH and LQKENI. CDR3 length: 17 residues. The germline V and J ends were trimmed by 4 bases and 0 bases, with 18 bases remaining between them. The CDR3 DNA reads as TGTGCCAGCTCACACACTACTCGAGGGATGTACCAAGAGACCCAGTACTTC. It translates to CASSHTTRGMYQETQYF.

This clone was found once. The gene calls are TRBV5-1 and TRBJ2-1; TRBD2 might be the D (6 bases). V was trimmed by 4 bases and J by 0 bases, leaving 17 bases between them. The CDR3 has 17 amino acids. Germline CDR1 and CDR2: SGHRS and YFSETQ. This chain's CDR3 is CASSGGLGLSSYNEQFF. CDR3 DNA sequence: TGCGCCAGCAGCGGGGGACTTGGCCTGAGCTCCTACAATGAGCAGTTCTTC.

The CDR3 reads CASLPGITGWGYQETQYF. The CDR3 region has the DNA TGTGCCAGCTTGCCCGGTATAACAGGATGGGGGTACCAAGAGACCCAGTACTTC. The chain has TRBV18 and TRBJ2-5, with D perhaps TRBD1 or TRBD2 (5 bases each). Germline-derived CDR1 and CDR2 are KGHSH and LQKENI. V lost 7 bases and J 0 bases, leaving 24 bases between the germline ends. This CDR3 comprises 18 residues.

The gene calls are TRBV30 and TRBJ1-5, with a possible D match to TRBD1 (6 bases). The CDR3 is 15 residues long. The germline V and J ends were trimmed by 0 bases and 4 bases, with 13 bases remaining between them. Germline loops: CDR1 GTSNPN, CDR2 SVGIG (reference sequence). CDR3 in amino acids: CAWSVDGGQNQPQHF. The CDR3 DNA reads TGTGCCTGGAGTGTAGACGGGGGGCAGAATCAGCCCCAGCATTTT.

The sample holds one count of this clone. CDR3 loop: CASSLGQGRQHF. CDR3 nucleotides: TGTGCCAGCAGCTTAGGACAGGGACGCCAGCATTTT. V usage is TRBV13 and J usage is TRBJ1-5; D might be TRBD1 (6 bases). The CDR3 length is 12 residues. Germline loops: CDR1 PRHDT, CDR2 FYEKMQ (reference sequence). Trimming left V 0 bases short and J 12 bases short, with 9 bases between.

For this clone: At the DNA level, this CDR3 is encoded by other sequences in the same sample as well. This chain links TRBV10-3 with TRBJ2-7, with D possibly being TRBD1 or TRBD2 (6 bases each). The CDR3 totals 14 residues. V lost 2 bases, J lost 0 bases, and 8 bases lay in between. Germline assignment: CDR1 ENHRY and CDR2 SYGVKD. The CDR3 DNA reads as TGTGCCATCAGTGAGAGGGGGGACTCCTACGAGCAGTACTTC. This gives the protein CAISERGDSYEQYF.

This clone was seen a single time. CDR3 DNA: TGCGCCAGCAGCCCAGAACCCTCGTCTGGGGCCAACGTCCTGACTTTC. As protein: CASSPEPSSGANVLTF. The chain uses TRBV4-1 and TRBJ2-6; D unclear. V was clipped by 4 bases and J by 1 base, with 11 bases between them. Germline CDR1 reads MGHRA; CDR2 reads YSYEKL. The CDR3 is made up of 16 amino acids.

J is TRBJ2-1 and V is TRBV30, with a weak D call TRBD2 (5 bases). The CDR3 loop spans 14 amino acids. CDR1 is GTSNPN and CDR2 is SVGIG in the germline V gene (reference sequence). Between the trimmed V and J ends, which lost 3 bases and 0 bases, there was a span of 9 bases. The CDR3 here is CAWSRLSSYNEQFF. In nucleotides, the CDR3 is TGTGCCTGGAGCAGACTAAGCTCCTACAATGAGCAGTTCTTC.

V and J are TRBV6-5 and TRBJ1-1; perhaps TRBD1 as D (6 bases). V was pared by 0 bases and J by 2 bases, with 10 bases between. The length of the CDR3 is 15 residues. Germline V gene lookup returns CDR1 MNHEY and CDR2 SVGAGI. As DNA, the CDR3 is TGTGCCAGCAGTTACTCGGAGGGGGTTAACACTGAAGCTTTCTTT. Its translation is CASSYSEGVNTEAFF.